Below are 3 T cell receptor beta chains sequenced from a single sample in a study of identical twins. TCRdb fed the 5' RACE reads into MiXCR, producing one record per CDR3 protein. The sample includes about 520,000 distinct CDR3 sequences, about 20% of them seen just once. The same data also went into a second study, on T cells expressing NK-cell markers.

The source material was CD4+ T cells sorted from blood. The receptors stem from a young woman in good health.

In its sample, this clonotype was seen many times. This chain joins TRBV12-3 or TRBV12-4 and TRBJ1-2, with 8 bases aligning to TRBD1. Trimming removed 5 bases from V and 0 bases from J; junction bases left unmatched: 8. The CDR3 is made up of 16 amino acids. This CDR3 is CASSRPGQGANYGYTF. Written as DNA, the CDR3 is TGTGCCAGCAGTCGACCAGGACAGGGAGCTAACTATGGCTACACCTTC.

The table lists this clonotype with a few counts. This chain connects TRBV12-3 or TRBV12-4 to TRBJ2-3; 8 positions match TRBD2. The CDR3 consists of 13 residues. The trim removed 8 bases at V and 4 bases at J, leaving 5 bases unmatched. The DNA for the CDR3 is TGTGCCAGCGGGGAGCGGGAGTCAGATACGCAGTATTTT. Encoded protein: CASGERESDTQYF.

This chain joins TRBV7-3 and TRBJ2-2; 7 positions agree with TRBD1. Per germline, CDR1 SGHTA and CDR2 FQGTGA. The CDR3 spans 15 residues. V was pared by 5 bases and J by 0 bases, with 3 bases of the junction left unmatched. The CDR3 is CASSRRGSNTGELFF. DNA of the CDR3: TGTGCCAGCAGCCGCAGGGGGTCGAACACCGGGGAGCTGTTTTTT.